These T cell receptor beta chains were read from a single sample in a study of shared clonotypes between healthy human individuals. Only in-frame clones appear in the TCRdb table, and some are missing; sequencing was by immunoSEQ multiplex PCR. This sample yields some 2,000,000 clones, of which 90% to 95% are seen a single time; 0.1% to 0.15% belongs to the top ten. Sequenced material: naive CD4+ T cells sorted from blood. Receptors originate from a man younger than 30 in good health. Each CDR3 is given with its conserved first and last residue. A D gene is named only where the DNA matches it firmly. Clone sizes are given selectively: once, few, many, or a class where the clone is expanded.

d_call	j_call	v_call	clone_size	cdr3_aa	cdr3_nt
NA	TRBJ1-1	TRBV19	NA	CASSPRGQGWDTEAFF	TGTGCCAGTAGTCCCCGCGGGCAGGGTTGGGACACTGAAGCTTTCTTT
NA	TRBJ1-3	TRBV21-1	NA	CASSKPPHRFVRGNTIYF	TGTGCCAGCAGCAAGCCCCCCCACCGTTTTGTAAGGGGAAACACCATATATTTT
NA	TRBJ2-2	TRBV5-1	NA	CASSLAYGDTGELFF	TGCGCCAGCAGCTTGGCCTATGGGGACACCGGGGAGCTGTTTTTT
TRBD1	TRBJ2-7	TRBV10-1	NA	CASSPLTGGVTDSISYEQYF	TGCGCCAGCAGCCCCTTGACAGGGGGCGTTACTGACTCCATCTCCTACGAGCAGTACTTC
NA	TRBJ2-7	TRBV10-1	once	CASSAQVVLGEQYF	TGCGCCAGCAGTGCCCAAGTCGTTCTCGGCGAGCAGTACTTC
NA	TRBJ1-2	TRBV15	NA	CATSRDARVGYTF	TGTGCCACCAGCAGAGATGCTCGGGTTGGCTACACCTTC
TRBD1	TRBJ1-2	TRBV6-1	NA	CASSLDRPDGYTF	TGTGCCAGCAGTTTGGACAGGCCTGATGGCTACACCTTC
TRBD1	TRBJ1-1	TRBV28	NA	CASRSLGQGGTEAFF	TGTGCCAGCAGAAGCCTGGGACAGGGGGGCACTGAAGCTTTCTTT
TRBD2	TRBJ2-7	TRBV10-3	NA	CAISGNSGSSYEQYF	TGTGCCATCAGTGGGAATAGCGGGAGCTCCTACGAGCAGTACTTC
NA	TRBJ1-1	TRBV6-5	NA	CASSPSGRTEAFF	TGTGCCAGCAGCCCCTCTGGGAGGACTGAAGCTTTCTTT
TRBD1	TRBJ2-7	TRBV6-5	NA	CASRRTGDEQYF	TGTGCCAGCAGGCGTACAGGGGACGAGCAGTACTTC
TRBD1	TRBJ2-1	TRBV5-6	NA	CASSPGQGWWVNEQFF	TGTGCCAGCAGCCCTGGACAGGGTTGGTGGGTCAATGAGCAGTTCTTC
TRBD2	TRBJ2-1	TRBV6-5	once	CASMGAGGSYNEQFF	TGTGCCAGCATGGGAGCGGGGGGCTCCTACAATGAGCAGTTCTTC
NA	TRBJ1-5	TRBV19	NA	CASTGMVISQPQHF	TGTGCCAGTACCGGGATGGTGATTTCTCAGCCCCAGCATTTT
NA	TRBJ2-5	TRBV5-1	NA	CASSLIQGGETQYF	TGCGCCAGCAGCCTCATACAGGGAGGAGAGACCCAGTACTTC
TRBD2	TRBJ2-3	TRBV5-4	NA	CASSQRELAGDVADTQYF	TGTGCCAGCAGCCAAAGAGAGCTAGCGGGAGATGTCGCAGATACGCAGTATTTT
NA	TRBJ2-1	TRBV29-1	NA	CSVQPRVRDEQFF	TGCAGCGTCCAACCTAGGGTGCGGGATGAGCAGTTCTTC
TRBD2	TRBJ2-3	TRBV6-6	NA	CASSPTSGDTQYF	TGTGCCAGCAGCCCCACTAGCGGAGATACGCAGTATTTT
NA	TRBJ1-2	TRBV29-1	NA	CSVPTTFNYGYTF	TGCAGCGTTCCCACAACCTTTAACTATGGCTACACCTTC
TRBD2	TRBJ2-3	TRBV5-4	NA	CASSPSLSGREGDTQYF	TGTGCCAGCAGCCCCTCTCTTAGCGGGAGGGAGGGAGATACGCAGTATTTT
NA	TRBJ1-6	TRBV21-1	NA	CASSIQGGLDSPLHF	TGTGCCAGCAGCATCCAGGGGGGATTGGATTCACCCCTCCACTTT
NA	TRBJ1-1	TRBV9	NA	CASTSQVNTEAFF	TGTGCCAGCACCTCTCAAGTGAACACTGAAGCTTTCTTT
NA	TRBJ1-1	TRBV11-3	NA	CASSHDSGTEAFF	TGTGCCAGCAGCCACGACTCGGGAACTGAAGCTTTCTTT
NA	TRBJ1-1	TRBV9	NA	CASSVVARVRYTEAFF	TGTGCCAGCAGCGTAGTCGCCAGGGTGAGGTACACTGAAGCTTTCTTT
TRBD1	TRBJ1-6	TRBV4-1	NA	CASSSKTGNSPLHF	TGCGCCAGCAGCTCTAAGACAGGGAATTCACCCCTCCACTTT
NA	TRBJ2-7	TRBV6-5	once	CASSNDGAYEQYF	TGTGCCAGCAGTAACGACGGAGCCTACGAGCAGTACTTC
NA	TRBJ2-5	TRBV5-4	NA	CASSFGTQTQYF	TGTGCCAGCAGCTTTGGGACTCAGACCCAGTACTTC
TRBD1	TRBJ2-7	TRBV28	NA	CASSGWDRLYEQYF	TGTGCCAGCAGTGGCTGGGACAGGCTCTACGAGCAGTACTTC
TRBD1	TRBJ1-2	TRBV30	NA	CACSGQELYGYTF	TGTGCCTGCTCTGGACAGGAACTCTATGGCTACACCTTC
TRBD2	TRBJ2-3	TRBV11-2	NA	CASSLAAGGVGTDTQYF	TGTGCCAGCAGCTTAGCCGCGGGGGGGGTCGGCACAGATACGCAGTATTTT
NA	TRBJ1-2	TRBV30	NA	CAWTGGRAGATYGYTF	TGTGCCTGGACTGGGGGCCGGGCAGGAGCCACCTATGGCTACACCTTC
TRBD2	TRBJ2-7	TRBV5-1	few	CASSRSSGLAKGEQYF	TGCGCCAGCAGCCGAAGCTCGGGACTAGCGAAAGGCGAGCAGTACTTC
TRBD1	TRBJ1-2	TRBV11-2	NA	CASSQDRGLGYTF	TGTGCCAGCAGCCAGGACAGGGGGCTTGGCTACACCTTC
NA	TRBJ2-5	TRBV6-6	NA	CASSYSQYQETQYF	TGTGCCAGCAGTTACTCCCAATACCAAGAGACCCAGTACTTC
NA	TRBJ2-2	TRBV28	NA	CASTGRGRAGELFF	TGTGCCAGCACGGGGCGGGGTAGGGCCGGGGAGCTGTTTTTT
NA	TRBJ2-5	TRBV10-1	NA	CASSQQELGTQYF	TGCGCCAGCAGTCAACAGGAGTTAGGGACCCAGTACTTC
TRBD1	TRBJ1-4	TRBV25-1	NA	CASRETGVKEKLFF	TGTGCCAGCCGAGAGACAGGGGTGAAAGAAAAACTGTTTTTT
NA	TRBJ1-2	TRBV18	NA	CASSPRTGGDYGYTF	TGTGCCAGCTCACCACGAACAGGAGGAGACTATGGCTACACCTTC
NA	TRBJ2-1	TRBV27	once	CAIRGLGLGAHEQFF	TGTGCCATCCGAGGTTTGGGATTAGGGGCCCATGAGCAGTTCTTC
TRBD1	TRBJ2-7	TRBV6-6	NA	CASREPRDSSYEQYF	TGTGCCAGCCGAGAGCCCCGGGACAGTTCCTACGAGCAGTACTTC
NA	TRBJ1-6	TRBV11-2	NA	CASSLGHNSPLHF	TGTGCCAGCAGCTTGGGCCATAATTCACCCCTCCACTTT
TRBD2	TRBJ2-5	TRBV27	NA	CASSFAGVLETQYF	TGTGCCAGCAGTTTTGCGGGGGTTTTAGAGACCCAGTACTTC
NA	TRBJ2-5	TRBV15	NA	CATSREAEKQETQYF	TGTGCCACCAGCAGAGAGGCGGAGAAACAAGAGACCCAGTACTTC
NA	TRBJ2-3	TRBV11-3	NA	CASSPPPGAASTDTQYF	TGTGCCAGCAGCCCGCCCCCGGGGGCGGCTAGCACAGATACGCAGTATTTT
NA	TRBJ2-7	TRBV14	NA	CASSSPGEQYF	TGTGCCAGCAGCAGTCCCGGCGAGCAGTACTTC
NA	TRBJ1-4	TRBV5-4	NA	CASSWLNEKLFF	TGTGCCAGCAGCTGGCTTAATGAAAAACTGTTTTTT
TRBD1	TRBJ2-2	TRBV5-1	NA	CASSFRKTGLTGELFF	TGCGCCAGCAGCTTTAGGAAGACAGGGCTCACCGGGGAGCTGTTTTTT
NA	TRBJ1-6	TRBV6-1	NA	CASRVTGSYNSPLHF	TGTGCCAGCAGAGTGACGGGTTCCTATAATTCACCCCTCCACTTT
NA	TRBJ2-7	TRBV6-1	NA	CASSTRQAPTYEQYF	TGTGCCAGCAGTACCCGACAGGCCCCAACCTACGAGCAGTACTTC
NA	TRBJ2-7	TRBV5-5	NA	CASSLAYYEQYF	TGTGCCAGCAGCTTGGCGTACTACGAGCAGTACTTC
NA	TRBJ2-5	TRBV4-1	NA	CASSQDERERETQYF	TGCGCCAGCAGCCAAGATGAGAGGGAAAGAGAGACCCAGTACTTC
TRBD1	TRBJ2-5	TRBV18	NA	CASSPIRQGQETQYF	TGTGCCAGCTCACCAATAAGACAGGGGCAAGAGACCCAGTACTTC
NA	TRBJ2-5	TRBV10-3	NA	CAISPHQQETQYF	TGTGCCATCAGTCCCCATCAGCAAGAGACCCAGTACTTC
NA	TRBJ2-1	TRBV5-1	NA	CASRSYNEQFF	TGCGCCAGCAGGAGCTACAATGAGCAGTTCTTC